The present entry profiles one TCR beta chain with its context. The antigen is not known. Germline lookup yields CDR1 SGHNT and CDR2 YYREEE (reference sequence). The V end was cut by 2 bases, the J end by 2 bases, with 5 bases between. This CDR3 comprises 14 residues. This specimen comes from a study of vaccination effects on CD4 cells after COVID-19. Overall study results and limits: Late in the post-vaccination period, infection-induced and vaccine-induced clones underwent marked clonal contraction.

Assay: immunoSEQ multiplex PCR; the TCRdb copy retains only in-frame clones and omits some. The sample records about 23,000 clones, 73% being singletons. Expansion with viral peptide pools was applied to antigen-specific CD4+ T cells by the ViraFEST assay prior to sequencing. Subsequent to a culture period of about ten days, CD4+ T cells were isolated. Absence of prior SARS-CoV-2 infection characterized the vaccine recipients, who showed negative nucleocapsid antibodies. IL-2 at about 9.7 IU/ml and peptides at about 10 ug/ml were added to cultured PBMC, more than 1.5 million per well. This specimen consisted of CD4+ T cells from PBMCs cultured with SARS-CoV-2 spike peptides, obtained before COVID-19 vaccination. The receptor comes from a human donor who received a COVID-19 vaccine. The rearrangement joins TRBV5-4 to TRBJ1-6, with unresolved D. CDR3: CASSFDTYNSPLHF. The CDR3 DNA reads as TGTGCCAGCAGCTTCGACACCTATAATTCACCCCTCCACTTT.